Following are 28 T cell receptor beta chains from one sample sequenced in a study of blood T cells in healthy people across ages. With a J-beta primer mix and a sample-barcoded 5' primer, a second PCR ran about 7 to 12 cycles. TCRdb itself ran the 5' RACE reads through MiXCR, one entry per CDR3 protein. This sample has hundreds of thousands of distinct CDR3 sequences, with 25% to 30% found just once. The sequenced sample was blood. The source is a woman aged 70-85 years in good health.

V and J are TRBV20-1 and TRBJ2-7, with 9 bases matching TRBD2. V lost 6 bases to trimming and J lost 2 bases; unmatched junction nucleotides: 8. This CDR3 is built from 14 residues. Germline V CDR1 and CDR2: DFQATT, SNEGSKA (reference sequence). CDR3 DNA: TGCAGTGCCTTTAGCGGGAGCCTCCCCTACGAGCAGTACTTC. As protein: CSAFSGSLPYEQYF.

V gene TRBV9 combines with J gene TRBJ2-3; the match to TRBD1 covers 9 bases. The V gene end was trimmed by 4 bases and the J gene end by 1 base; junction bases not matched to a gene: 7. The V gene's germline CDR1 is SGDLS and CDR2 YYNGEE. This CDR3 has 16 residues. The CDR3 region is CASSKARDRGTDTQYF. The CDR3 DNA is TGTGCCAGCAGCAAAGCCCGGGACAGGGGCACAGATACGCAGTATTTT.

CDR3 nucleotide sequence: TGCAGTGCCCCCGACCTTACTTCCTACAATGAGCAGTTCTTC. Translation gives CSAPDLTSYNEQFF. The V and J genes are TRBV20-1 and TRBJ2-1; D unclear. V lost 6 bases and J 1 base, leaving 13 bases between the germline ends. The length of the CDR3 is 14 residues. Germline loops: CDR1 DFQATT, CDR2 SNEGSKA (reference sequence).

This clonotype was seen only a few times. This chain joins TRBV5-1 and TRBJ1-2; D unclear. Per the germline V gene, CDR1 is SGHRS and CDR2 is YFSETQ. The CDR3 has 14 amino acids. V was pared by 7 bases and J by 6 bases, with 19 bases between. The CDR3 nucleotides are TGCGCCAGCTCCCGTGGAGGAGGGTACGATGGCTACACCTTC. Its protein product is CASSRGGGYDGYTF.

The chain has TRBV3-1 and TRBJ2-5, with 11 bases that match TRBD2. The J call may be mistaken, given a closer DNA end match to TRBJ2-1. Germline CDR1 reads LGHDT; CDR2 reads YNNKEL (reference sequence). The CDR3 is made up of 15 amino acids. The CDR3 sequence is CASSYTSGSGKEQFF. CDR3 sequence (DNA): TGTGCCAGCAGCTATACTAGCGGGAGTGGGAAGGAGCAGTTCTTC.

This chain uses TRBV6-4 with TRBJ2-3, with 10 bases identical to TRBD2. The CDR3 covers 17 residues. V trimming: 6 bases; J trimming: 0 bases; junction bases outside the gene matches: 9. Germline V CDR1 and CDR2: MRHNA, SNTAGT. This chain's CDR3 is CASSCSRLAGSTDTQYF. The CDR3 DNA sequence: TGTGCCAGCAGCTGCTCCCGACTAGCGGGTAGCACAGATACGCAGTATTTT.

This clonotype came up many times. The V gene is TRBV20-1, the J gene TRBJ2-4; D not certain. CDR3 length: 12 residues. The V end lost 6 bases, the J end lost 5 bases, and 11 bases lay between the germline ends. Germline CDR1 is DFQATT and CDR2 is SNEGSKA (reference sequence). Here the CDR3 reads CSAPTPQNIQYF. The DNA for the CDR3 is TGCAGTGCCCCTACACCCCAAAACATTCAGTACTTC.

This chain connects TRBV12-3 or TRBV12-4 to TRBJ2-3; perhaps D is TRBD1 or TRBD2 (5 bases each). The CDR3 spans 16 residues. Trimming took off 6 bases at V and 0 bases at J, with 16 bases between the two ends. The CDR3 spells CASRPSGTRSTDTQYF. CDR3 in DNA: TGTGCCAGCAGACCGTCCGGGACGCGGAGCACAGATACGCAGTATTTT.

Note on this clonotype: Sequence at one end of the junction differs from germline and may be a read error. The chain carries TRBV6-6 and TRBJ2-1; D not resolved. The DNA end is more similar to TRBJ2-7, so the J call may be wrong. Germline V gene sequence: CDR1 MNHNY, CDR2 SVGAGI (reference sequence). The CDR3 spans 13 residues. As DNA, the CDR3 is TGTGCCGGCAGTTACGGGCAGAGGTACGAGCAGTACTTC. Its protein product is CAGSYGQRYEQYF.

This chain joins TRBV29-1 and TRBJ1-2; D may be TRBD1 (5 bases). Germline CDR1 is SQVTM and CDR2 is ANQGSEA. The CDR3 extends over 16 amino acids. V was pared by 3 bases and J by 1 base, with 18 bases between. CDR3 sequence (DNA): TGCAGCGTTGATGAGGGGTCGGGACTGATTAACTATGGCTACACCTTC. It yields the protein CSVDEGSGLINYGYTF.

A few counts support this clonotype. The chain joins TRBV12-3 or TRBV12-4 to TRBJ2-5; weak D call: TRBD1 (6 bases). Trimming removed 9 bases from V and 2 bases from J, with 13 bases in between. The CDR3 sequence is 13 residues long. The CDR3 region has the DNA TGTGCCAGTAGACAGGAGATTCAAGAGACCCAGTACTTC. Encoded protein: CASRQEIQETQYF.

For this clonotype: Compared with germline, one end of the junction differs, possibly owing to a read error. This chain links TRBV2 with TRBJ1-1; unclear D gene. Germline CDR1 SNHLY, CDR2 FYNNEI. The CDR3 totals 15 residues. In DNA form, the CDR3 reads TGTGCCAGCAGTGCAAGGGTGGGATTTGACACTGAAGCTTCCTTT. Translated, it gives CASSARVGFDTEASF.

V gene TRBV27 combines with J gene TRBJ2-1, with D hard to call. V shed 3 bases and J shed 1 base, with 7 bases lying between them. The CDR3 spans 14 residues. The germline V gene has CDR1 MNHEY and CDR2 SMNVEV (reference sequence). The CDR3 sequence: CASSLALSYNEQFF. For the CDR3, the DNA is TGTGCCAGCAGTTTGGCTCTGTCCTACAATGAGCAGTTCTTC.

This chain links TRBV28 with TRBJ2-3; D is perhaps TRBD2 (5 bases). V was pared by 3 bases and J by 1 base, with 17 bases between. Germline values: CDR1 MDHEN, CDR2 SYDVKM. The CDR3 sequence is 17 residues long. CDR3 in amino acids: CASSFQRSQRGTDTQYF. The CDR3 DNA reads TGTGCCAGCAGTTTTCAAAGATCCCAGAGGGGCACAGATACGCAGTATTTT.

This CDR3 reads CSAYAAAGAPDTQYF. The CDR3, as DNA: TGCAGTGCTTACGCCGCGGCGGGAGCCCCAGATACGCAGTATTTT. This chain uses TRBV20-1 with TRBJ2-3, with 7 bases lining up with TRBD2. V lost 5 bases to trimming and J lost 4 bases; unmatched junction nucleotides: 12. Looked up from germline, CDR1 is DFQATT and CDR2 is SNEGSKA (reference sequence). The CDR3 spans 15 residues.

This clonotype was seen a handful of times. The V gene is TRBV7-2, the J gene TRBJ1-4, with a possible D match to TRBD1 (5 bases). The CDR3 has 14 residues. Germline CDR1 is SGHTA and CDR2 is FQGNSA. The V gene lost 5 bases and the J gene lost 0 bases, with 7 bases spanning the gap. CDR3 sequence: CASSPGPTNEKLFF. The CDR3 coding sequence is TGTGCCAGCAGCCCAGGGCCAACTAATGAAAAACTGTTTTTT.

A single count supports this clonotype. The chain carries TRBV24-1 and TRBJ2-5, with 8 bases that match TRBD1. This CDR3 is 15 amino acids long. J was trimmed by 2 bases and V by 3 bases; bases with no gene match: 4. Germline V gene sequence: CDR1 KGHDR, CDR2 SFDVKD. CDR3: CATSDHRTGQETQYF. The CDR3, as DNA: TGTGCCACCAGTGATCACCGGACAGGGCAAGAGACCCAGTACTTC.

J is TRBJ1-2 and V is TRBV20-1; D is possibly TRBD1 (6 bases). The CDR3 runs 13 residues. Looked up from germline, CDR1 is DFQATT and CDR2 is SNEGSKA (reference sequence). The germline V and J ends were trimmed by 4 bases and 3 bases, with 12 bases remaining between them. Written as DNA, the CDR3 is TGCAGTGCTATGGAGGGGGAATACTATGGCTACACCTTC. Residues: CSAMEGEYYGYTF.

The chain is built from TRBV3-1 and TRBJ1-1; D gene ambiguous. The CDR3 is 12 amino acids. Germline lookup yields CDR1 LGHDT and CDR2 YNNKEL (reference sequence). The germline V and J ends were trimmed by 3 bases and 6 bases, with 8 bases remaining between them. The CDR3 loop reads CASSHTPAEAFF. Written as DNA, the CDR3 is TGTGCCAGCAGCCATACCCCAGCTGAAGCTTTCTTT.

This sequence joins TRBV29-1 and TRBJ2-7; 12 positions agree with TRBD2. The length of the CDR3 is 16 residues. Unmatched junction bases numbered 13, after V lost 7 bases and J lost 3 bases. Germline CDR1 SQVTM, CDR2 ANQGSEA. CDR3 nucleotide sequence: TGCAGCGCATCAACCGATGGACTAGCGGGGATCTACGAGCAGTACTTC. It is translated as CSASTDGLAGIYEQYF.

A few counts support this clonotype. This rearrangement joins TRBV6-5 to TRBJ1-2; no firm D call. CDR1 and CDR2 (germline): MNHEY, SVGAGI. Trimming took off 0 bases at V and 8 bases at J, with 13 bases between the two ends. The CDR3 is 14 amino acids. CDR3 sequence reads: CASSYSPGLGGYTF. The CDR3 nucleotides read TGTGCCAGCAGTTACTCACCCGGGCTTGGGGGCTACACCTTC.

This clonotype was observed a few times. The chain links TRBV27 to TRBJ2-4; D not certain. The V gene lost 4 bases and the J gene lost 1 base, with 8 bases spanning the gap. Germline values: CDR1 MNHEY, CDR2 SMNVEV (reference sequence). The CDR3 spans 14 residues. CDR3 nucleotide sequence: TGTGCCAGCAGTTCAGAGGCGGCCAAAAACATTCAGTACTTC. The encoded protein is CASSSEAAKNIQYF.

Points on this clonotype: At one of its ends the junction is not consistent with the germline gene, which may arise from a read error. This sequence joins TRBV19 and TRBJ2-5, with 11 nucleotides matching TRBD2. Judging by the DNA end, TRBJ2-1 fits better; the J call may be wrong. CDR3 length equals 14 residues. Looked up from germline, CDR1 is LNHDA and CDR2 is SQIVND (reference sequence). CDR3 amino acids: CASIDSGRGAQQFF. The CDR3 nucleotides read TGCGCCAGTATAGATAGCGGGAGGGGGGCCCAGCAGTTCTTC.

This chain links TRBV29-1 with TRBJ2-7; D gene ambiguous. The germline V gene has CDR1 SQVTM and CDR2 ANQGSEA. V lost 7 bases to trimming and J lost 4 bases, with 14 bases between them. CDR3 length: 12 amino acids. The CDR3, as DNA: TGCAGCGGCGGAGAATTCCTATACGAGCAGTACTTC. As protein: CSGGEFLYEQYF.

The rearrangement links TRBV27 to TRBJ1-4, with no clear D. V dropped 0 bases and J dropped 8 bases, with 4 bases sitting between them. This CDR3 is 12 amino acids long. Germline CDR1 is MNHEY and CDR2 is SMNVEV (reference sequence). The CDR3 sequence is CASSLSGEKLFF. In nucleotides, the CDR3 is TGTGCCAGCAGTTTATCCGGGGAAAAACTGTTTTTT.

The chain combines TRBV25-1 with TRBJ2-5; 15 bases are shared with TRBD2. J was trimmed by 11 bases and V by 3 bases; bases with no gene match: 7. The CDR3 sequence is 15 residues long. Germline CDR1 is MGHDK and CDR2 is SYGVNS. CDR3 region: CASSDPGTSGRRQYF. In nucleotides, the CDR3 is TGTGCCAGCAGTGACCCTGGGACTAGCGGGAGGAGGCAGTACTTC.

This clonotype was observed a handful of times. V usage is TRBV28 and J usage is TRBJ2-7, with a possible D match to TRBD2 (7 bases). CDR3 length: 16 residues. V was shortened by 4 bases and J by 6 bases, with 22 bases between the two germline ends. Germline CDR1 is MDHEN and CDR2 is SYDVKM. In DNA form, the CDR3 reads TGTGCCAGCAGTTCGGCGGGGGCGGGAGTAGTGGGCGAGCAGTACTTC. The encoded protein is CASSSAGAGVVGEQYF.

This clonotype was found many times. The V and J genes are TRBV28 and TRBJ2-5; D not certain. V was pared by 5 bases and J by 3 bases, with 7 bases between. The V gene's germline CDR1 is MDHEN and CDR2 SYDVKM. The CDR3 length is 12 residues. The CDR3 sequence: CASSAQKETQYF. The CDR3 coding sequence is TGTGCCAGCAGTGCACAAAAAGAGACCCAGTACTTC. Variable domain in full (rest from reference TRBV28 and TRBJ2-5): DVKVTQSSRYLVKRTGEKVFLECVQDMDHENMFWYRQDPGLGLRLIYFSYDVKMKEKGDIPEGYSVSREKKERFSLILESASTNQTSMYLCASSAQKETQYFGPGTRLLVL.